A single sample gave rise to the 30 T cell receptor beta chains below, sequenced in a study of PD-1 blockade in classical Hodgkin lymphoma. Every single patient, without exception, relapsed after autologous stem cell transplantation, and brentuximab vedotin exposure varied. The table came from immunoSEQ multiplex PCR; TCRdb's copy has only in-frame clones and leaves some out. The data hold 120,000 to 150,000 clones, with approximately 72% observed a single time. The starting material was peripheral blood mononuclear cells (PBMCs), obtained before the second cycle of nivolumab. The receptors stem from a human donor with classical Hodgkin lymphoma.

The V gene is TRBV4-2, the J gene TRBJ2-5; 7 bases line up with TRBD1. The CDR3 loop spans 15 amino acids. Germline trimming cut 1 base from V and 3 bases from J; bases unmatched to any gene: 5. The V gene's germline CDR1 is LGHNA and CDR2 YNFKEQ. CDR3 loop: CASSQGGTAEETQYF. The CDR3 DNA follows: TGTGCCAGCAGCCAAGGGGGGACAGCGGAAGAGACCCAGTACTTC.

The chain links TRBV5-5 to TRBJ1-5; tentative D call: TRBD1 (5 bases). Germline V lookup: CDR1 SGHKS, CDR2 YYEKEE (reference sequence). The germline V and J ends were trimmed by 3 bases and 7 bases, with 11 bases remaining between them. The CDR3 has 13 amino acids. CDR3 nucleotide sequence: TGTGCCAGCAGCTGGGGCCAAGACCAGCCCCAGCATTTT. The encoded protein is CASSWGQDQPQHF.

The table lists this clone with a few counts. The chain combines TRBV2 with TRBJ1-1; D unresolved. This CDR3 spans 14 amino acids. Looked up from germline, CDR1 is SNHLY and CDR2 is FYNNEI. Trimming cost V 4 bases and J 0 bases, with 9 bases left between them. The CDR3 coding sequence is TGTGCCAGCAGTGCAGAGGGTTTGAACACTGAAGCTTTCTTT. Encoded protein: CASSAEGLNTEAFF.

This clone showed up just once. This chain joins TRBV5-4 and TRBJ2-2, with TRBD1 matching over 9 bases. The CDR3 covers 13 residues. The ends lost 5 bases at V and 4 bases at J; junction bases unmatched: 0. CDR1 and CDR2 from the germline V gene are SGHNT and YYREEE (reference sequence). CDR3 protein: CASRGQGTGELFF. The DNA for the CDR3 is TGTGCCAGCAGGGGACAGGGCACCGGGGAGCTGTTTTTT.

The V call is TRBV11-2, the J call TRBJ2-5, with D possibly matching TRBD1 (7 bases). V lost 5 bases to trimming and J lost 4 bases, with 17 bases between them. Germline lookup yields CDR1 SGHAT and CDR2 FQNNGV. The CDR3 extends over 15 amino acids. The CDR3: CASSPWGQGGETQYF. CDR3 coding DNA: TGTGCCAGCAGCCCATGGGGGCAGGGGGGAGAGACCCAGTACTTC.

A single count supports this clone. The chain employs TRBV19 and TRBJ2-7; 11 nucleotides match TRBD2. The CDR3 length is 14 residues. Germline V gene sequence: CDR1 LNHDA, CDR2 SQIVND (reference sequence). Trimming removed 5 bases from V and 3 bases from J; junction bases left unmatched: 3. The CDR3 is CASSLAGGLYEQYF. The CDR3 DNA sequence: TGTGCCAGTAGTCTAGCGGGAGGACTCTACGAGCAGTACTTC.

The rearrangement links TRBV7-8 to TRBJ1-1; no firm D call. V lost 2 bases and J lost 5, with 12 bases in between. The CDR3 has 14 amino acids. Germline CDR1 is SGHVS and CDR2 is FQNEAQ. The DNA of the CDR3 is TGTGCCAGCAGCTTATCTATATCGGGGACTGAAGCTTTCTTT. Amino acid sequence: CASSLSISGTEAFF.

This sequence joins TRBV18 and TRBJ2-7; D tentatively reads TRBD1 or TRBD2 (5 bases each). The V gene's germline CDR1 is KGHSH and CDR2 LQKENI. The CDR3 spans 14 residues. Trimming removed 2 bases from V and 3 bases from J, with 11 bases in between. CDR3 in DNA: TGTGCCAGCTCACCAGCGAGGGGCAACTACGAGCAGTACTTC. Translated: CASSPARGNYEQYF.

The chain uses TRBV9 and TRBJ2-1; TRBD1 aligns across 9 bases. The CDR3 has 18 amino acids. Germline CDR1 reads SGDLS; CDR2 reads YYNGEE. V trimming: 4 bases; J trimming: 5 bases; junction bases outside the gene matches: 16. CDR3 region: CASSPRTADRGNHNEQFF. In nucleotides, the CDR3 is TGTGCCAGCAGCCCCCGGACAGCGGACAGGGGAAATCACAATGAGCAGTTCTTC.

The rearrangement uses TRBV29-1 and TRBJ2-7; D may be TRBD1 or TRBD2 (6 bases each). This CDR3 has 13 residues. The germline V and J ends were trimmed by 7 bases and 2 bases, with 15 bases remaining between them. The V gene's germline CDR1 is SQVTM and CDR2 ANQGSEA. CDR3: CSASGGGPYEQYF. In DNA form, the CDR3 reads TGCAGCGCGTCCGGTGGGGGGCCCTACGAGCAGTACTTC.

This clone was observed once. This sequence joins TRBV5-4 and TRBJ2-7; 9 bases map to TRBD1. This CDR3 spans 14 amino acids. Trimming cost V 7 bases and J 4 bases; bases outside gene matches: 9. Germline V gene lookup returns CDR1 SGHNT and CDR2 YYREEE (reference sequence). This CDR3 reads CASRRTGEQYEQYF. The CDR3 coding sequence is TGTGCCAGCCGCCGGACAGGGGAGCAGTACGAGCAGTACTTC. The full variable domain, its missing parts supplied by reference TRBV5-4 and TRBJ2-7, is ETGVTQSPTHLIKTRGQQVTLRCSSQSGHNTVSWYQQALGQGPQFIFQYYREEENGRGNFPPRFSGLQFPNYSSELNVNALELDDSALYLCASRRTGEQYEQYFGPGTRLTVT.

In its sample, this clone was seen a few times. The genes are TRBV6-6 and TRBJ1-3; 7 bases are shared with TRBD1. CDR1 and CDR2 (germline): MNHNY, SVGAGI (reference sequence). Trimming at V came to 2 bases and at J to 1 base, leaving 2 bases not matched to a gene. CDR3 length: 15 residues. The chain's CDR3 is CASSYRGQSGNTIYF. As DNA, the CDR3 is TGTGCCAGCAGTTACAGGGGGCAATCTGGAAACACCATATATTTT.

The chain couples TRBV28 to TRBJ1-5; TRBD1 agrees at 9 bases. Germline V CDR1 and CDR2: MDHEN, SYDVKM. Losses at the gene ends were 1 base for V and 5 bases for J; bases not matched to a gene: 12. This CDR3 has 18 residues. CDR3 protein: CASSLSRLGQGRDQPQHF. In nucleotides, the CDR3 is TGTGCCAGCAGTTTATCCAGACTCGGACAGGGGAGAGATCAGCCCCAGCATTTT. The variable domain in full, with the rest retrieved from reference TRBV28 and TRBJ1-5, is DVKVTQSSRYLVKRTGEKVFLECVQDMDHENMFWYRQDPGLGLRLIYFSYDVKMKEKGDIPEGYSVSREKKERFSLILESASTNQTSMYLCASSLSRLGQGRDQPQHFGDGTRLSIL.

The chain joins TRBV18 to TRBJ1-2; 11 bases are shared with TRBD1. This CDR3 spans 18 amino acids. The V gene's germline CDR1 is KGHSH and CDR2 LQKENI. With V trimmed by 3 bases and J by 7 bases, 16 bases remained unmatched. The DNA of the CDR3 is TGTGCCAGCTCACCGGCCGGTTTGACTGGACAGGGGGCAGGTGGCTACACCTTC. This translates into CASSPAGLTGQGAGGYTF.

This clone has just one count. The chain uses TRBV5-1 and TRBJ2-6, with a tentative D call TRBD1 (6 bases). From germline, CDR1 is SGHRS and CDR2 YFSETQ. The CDR3 loop spans 16 amino acids. V lost 4 bases, J lost 1 base, and 12 bases lay in between. This CDR3 reads CASSGGLGSGANVLTF. The CDR3, as DNA: TGCGCCAGCAGCGGGGGCTTGGGATCTGGGGCCAACGTCCTGACTTTC.

This clone appeared a few times. This chain joins TRBV7-9 and TRBJ1-6, with no clear D. Trimming pared 0 bases from V and 8 bases from J, leaving 5 bases between. Per the germline V gene, CDR1 is SEHNR and CDR2 is FQNEAQ (reference sequence). The CDR3 is 13 amino acids. This chain's CDR3 is CASSLAPDSPLHF. For the CDR3, the DNA is TGTGCCAGCAGCTTAGCGCCGGATTCACCCCTCCACTTT.

This clone occurred many times. This chain connects TRBV27 to TRBJ1-6; possible D gene TRBD1, 5 bases. From germline, CDR1 is MNHEY and CDR2 SMNVEV (reference sequence). The V and J ends lost 2 bases and 4 bases respectively, with 12 bases between them. The CDR3 is 16 amino acids. The CDR3 loop reads CASSLQGNPYNSPLHF. The CDR3, as DNA: TGTGCCAGCAGTTTACAGGGAAACCCGTATAATTCACCCCTCCACTTT.

V usage is TRBV6-5 and J usage is TRBJ2-2; D unclear. This CDR3 has 14 amino acids. Looked up from germline, CDR1 is MNHEY and CDR2 is SVGAGI. The V end lost 0 bases, the J end lost 7 bases, and 9 bases lay between the germline ends. Here the CDR3 DNA reads TGTGCCAGCAGTTACTCGGAACAGATCGGGGAGCTGTTTTTT. Protein: CASSYSEQIGELFF.

J is TRBJ1-6 and V is TRBV18, with 7 positions matching TRBD1. Losses at the gene ends were 3 bases for V and 4 bases for J; bases not matched to a gene: 3. The germline CDR1 and CDR2 sequences are KGHSH and LQKENI. The CDR3 runs 15 residues. In DNA form, the CDR3 reads TGTGCCAGCTCACCTGACAGGGCATATAATTCACCCCTCCACTTT. Protein sequence: CASSPDRAYNSPLHF.

The chain links TRBV7-9 to TRBJ1-5; D gene uncertain. V was cut by 5 bases and J by 3 bases, with 5 bases left in between. The CDR3 covers 12 residues. Germline V gene lookup returns CDR1 SEHNR and CDR2 FQNEAQ (reference sequence). CDR3 amino acids: CASSTDNQPQHF. The CDR3 coding sequence is TGTGCCAGCAGCACCGACAATCAGCCCCAGCATTTT.

The gene calls are TRBV7-9 and TRBJ1-1; D is possibly TRBD1 (6 bases). Germline values: CDR1 SEHNR, CDR2 FQNEAQ (reference sequence). V lost 5 bases and J 5 bases, leaving 18 bases between the germline ends. The CDR3 has 15 residues. CDR3 nucleotides: TGTGCCAGCAGCAACCCCCTGGGGGGGCGAACTGAAGCTTTCTTT. It specifies CASSNPLGGRTEAFF.

This clone turned up a few times. The chain is built from TRBV28 and TRBJ1-2; unclear D gene. Trimming stripped 4 bases from V and 4 bases from J, with 1 base between. Germline V gives CDR1 MDHEN, CDR2 SYDVKM. This CDR3 region has 10 residues. CDR3 amino acids: CASSSYGYTF. DNA of the CDR3: TGTGCCAGCAGTTCCTATGGCTACACCTTC.

There are a few counts of this clone. V gene TRBV18 combines with J gene TRBJ2-7; D remains unclear. The V and J ends lost 3 bases and 2 bases respectively, with 8 bases between them. In germline, CDR1 is KGHSH, CDR2 LQKENI. This CDR3 comprises 13 residues. The CDR3 nucleotides read TGTGCCAGCTCACCGGCAGGTACCTACGAGCAGTACTTC. This gives the protein CASSPAGTYEQYF. Filled out from reference TRBV18 and TRBJ2-7, the complete variable domain reads NAGVMQNPRHLVRRRGQEARLRCSPMKGHSHVYWYRQLPEEGLKFMVYLQKENIIDESGMPKERFSAEFPKEGPSILRIQQVVRGDSAAYFCASSPAGTYEQYFGPGTRLTVT.

V usage is TRBV4-2 and J usage is TRBJ1-2; D remains unclear. The CDR3 has 12 residues. The V end was cut by 5 bases, the J end by 4 bases, with 8 bases between. CDR1 and CDR2 from the germline V gene are LGHNA and YNFKEQ. The CDR3 sequence is CASSLDIYGYTF. The CDR3 DNA is TGTGCCAGCAGCTTGGATATCTATGGCTACACCTTC.

The rearrangement joins TRBV19 to TRBJ2-3; the match to TRBD2 covers 14 bases. Germline-derived CDR1 and CDR2 are LNHDA and SQIVND (reference sequence). J lost 4 bases, V lost 6 bases, and 6 bases had no gene match. The CDR3 totals 16 residues. The CDR3 bases are TGTGCCAGTAGGTCAGGACTAGCGGGAGGCCCAGATACGCAGTATTTT. It translates to CASRSGLAGGPDTQYF.

This chain uses TRBV7-9 with TRBJ2-2; no reliable D call. V gave up 3 bases and J gave up 1 base, with 6 bases separating them. CDR1 and CDR2 from the germline V gene are SEHNR and FQNEAQ (reference sequence). The CDR3 consists of 14 residues. This CDR3 is CASSFSQNTGELFF. CDR3 coding DNA: TGTGCCAGCAGCTTTTCCCAGAACACCGGGGAGCTGTTTTTT.

As regards this clone: Other nucleotide sequences from this sample produce the same CDR3. The rearrangement uses TRBV18 and TRBJ2-6; D is unresolved. Trimming cost V 6 bases and J 1 base, with 7 bases left between them. This CDR3 contains 14 residues. CDR1 KGHSH and CDR2 LQKENI come from the germline V gene. The CDR3 region is CASSRDSGANVLTF. Here the CDR3 DNA reads TGTGCCAGCTCTCGAGATTCTGGGGCCAACGTCCTGACTTTC.

The chain is built from TRBV7-9 and TRBJ1-2; no definite D call. V lost 3 bases and J 8 bases, leaving 25 bases between the germline ends. In germline, CDR1 is SEHNR, CDR2 FQNEAQ (reference sequence). The CDR3 loop spans 17 amino acids. In nucleotides, the CDR3 is TGTGCCAGCAGCTTCACTAATCCCCAAGGCTACCGCCAGGGCTACACCTTC. The encoded protein is CASSFTNPQGYRQGYTF.

The rearrangement links TRBV27 to TRBJ2-7; D may be TRBD1 or TRBD2 (5 bases each). Germline CDR1 reads MNHEY; CDR2 reads SMNVEV (reference sequence). V dropped 6 bases and J dropped 2 bases, with 20 bases sitting between them. The CDR3 has 16 residues. CDR3 DNA: TGTGCCAGCAGCTGGACTCCGGGACCCACACCCTACGAGCAGTACTTC. Translation: CASSWTPGPTPYEQYF.

This chain connects TRBV6-6 to TRBJ2-5; 8 nucleotides align to TRBD2. This CDR3 is 15 amino acids long. The trim removed 5 bases at V and 3 bases at J, leaving 8 bases unmatched. Germline V lookup: CDR1 MNHNY, CDR2 SVGAGI (reference sequence). CDR3 nucleotides: TGTGCCAGCAGTCCTGGGGCGGGGGGAGAAGAGACCCAGTACTTC. Protein: CASSPGAGGEETQYF.